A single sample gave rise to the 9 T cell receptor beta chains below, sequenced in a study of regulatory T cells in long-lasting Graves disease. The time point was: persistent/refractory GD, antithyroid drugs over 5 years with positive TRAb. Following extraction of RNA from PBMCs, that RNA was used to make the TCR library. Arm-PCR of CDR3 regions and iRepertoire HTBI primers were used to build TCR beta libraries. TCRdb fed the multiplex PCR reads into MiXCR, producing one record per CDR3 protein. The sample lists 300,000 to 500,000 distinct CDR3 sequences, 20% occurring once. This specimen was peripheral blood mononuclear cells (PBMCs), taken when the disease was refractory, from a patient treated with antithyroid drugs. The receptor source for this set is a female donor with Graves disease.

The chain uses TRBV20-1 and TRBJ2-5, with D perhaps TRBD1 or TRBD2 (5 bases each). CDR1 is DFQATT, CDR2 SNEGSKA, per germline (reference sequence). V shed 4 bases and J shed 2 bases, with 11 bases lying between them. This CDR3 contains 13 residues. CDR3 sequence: CSATRGRQETQYF. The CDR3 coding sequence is TGCAGTGCTACCCGGGGCAGGCAAGAGACCCAGTACTTC.

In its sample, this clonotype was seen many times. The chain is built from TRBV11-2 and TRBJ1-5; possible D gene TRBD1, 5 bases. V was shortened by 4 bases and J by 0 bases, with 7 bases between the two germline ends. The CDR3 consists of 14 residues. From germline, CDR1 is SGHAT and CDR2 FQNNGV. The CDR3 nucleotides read TGTGCCAGCAGCTCTGACAGTAGCAATCAGCCCCAGCATTTT. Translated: CASSSDSSNQPQHF. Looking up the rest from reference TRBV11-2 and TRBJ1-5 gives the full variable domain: EAGVAQSPRYKIIEKRQSVAFWCNPISGHATLYWYQQILGQGPKLLIQFQNNGVVDDSQLPKDRFSAERLKGVDSTLKIQPAKLEDSAVYLCASSSDSSNQPQHFGDGTRLSIL.

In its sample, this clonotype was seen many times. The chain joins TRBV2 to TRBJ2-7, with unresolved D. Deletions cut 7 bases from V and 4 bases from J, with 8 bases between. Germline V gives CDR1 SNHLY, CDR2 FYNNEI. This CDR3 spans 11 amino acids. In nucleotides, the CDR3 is TGTGCCAGCACGGACGGTTACGAGCAGTACTTC. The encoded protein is CASTDGYEQYF.

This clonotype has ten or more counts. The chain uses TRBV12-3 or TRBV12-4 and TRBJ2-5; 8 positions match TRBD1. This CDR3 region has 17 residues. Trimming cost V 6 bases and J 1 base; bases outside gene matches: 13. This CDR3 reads CASSPGPGQEGQETQYF. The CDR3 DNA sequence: TGTGCCAGCAGCCCTGGACCGGGACAGGAGGGCCAAGAGACCCAGTACTTC.

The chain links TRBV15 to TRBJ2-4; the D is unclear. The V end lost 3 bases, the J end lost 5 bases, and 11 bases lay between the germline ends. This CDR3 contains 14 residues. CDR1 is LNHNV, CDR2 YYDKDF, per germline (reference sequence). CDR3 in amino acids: CATSRTKSENIQYF. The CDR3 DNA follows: TGTGCCACCAGCAGGACGAAGAGCGAAAACATTCAGTACTTC. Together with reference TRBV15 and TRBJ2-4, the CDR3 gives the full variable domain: DAMVIQNPRYQVTQFGKPVTLSCSQTLNHNVMYWYQQKSSQAPKLLFHYYDKDFNNEADTPDNFQSRRPNTSFCFLDIRSPGLGDTAMYLCATSRTKSENIQYFGAGTRLSVL.

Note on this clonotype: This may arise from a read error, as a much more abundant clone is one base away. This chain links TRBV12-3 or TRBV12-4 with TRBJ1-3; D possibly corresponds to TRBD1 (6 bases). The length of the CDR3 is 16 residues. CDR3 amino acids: CASSSGRGYSGNTVYF. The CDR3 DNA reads TGTGCCAGCAGTTCGGGCAGGGGATACTCTGGAAACACCGTATATTTT.

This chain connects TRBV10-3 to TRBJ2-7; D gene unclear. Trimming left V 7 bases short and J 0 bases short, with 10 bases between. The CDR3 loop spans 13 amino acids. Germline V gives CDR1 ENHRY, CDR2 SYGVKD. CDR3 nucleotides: TGTGCCATCACGGCGGTAAACTCCTACGAGCAGTACTTC. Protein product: CAITAVNSYEQYF.

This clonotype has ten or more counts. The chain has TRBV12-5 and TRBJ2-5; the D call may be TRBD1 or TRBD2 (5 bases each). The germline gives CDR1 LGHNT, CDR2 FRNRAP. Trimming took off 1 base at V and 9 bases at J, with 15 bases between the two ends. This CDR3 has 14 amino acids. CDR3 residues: CASGLGDAKVAQYF. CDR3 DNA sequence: TGTGCTAGTGGTTTGGGGGACGCCAAGGTGGCCCAGTACTTC.

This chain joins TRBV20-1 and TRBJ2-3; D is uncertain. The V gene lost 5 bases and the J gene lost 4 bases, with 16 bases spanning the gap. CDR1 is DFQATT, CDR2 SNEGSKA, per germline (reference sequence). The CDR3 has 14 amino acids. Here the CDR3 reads CSALVGQVADTQYF. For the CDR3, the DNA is TGCAGTGCTCTCGTAGGGCAGGTCGCAGATACGCAGTATTTT.